The 28 T cell receptor beta chains presented below share a single source sample, sequenced in a study of T cell responses to AZD1222 COVID-19 vaccine. Sequencing used immunoSEQ multiplex PCR; TCRdb keeps in-frame clones, though not all of them. This table has about 130,000 clones, around 90% appearing once. The material was peripheral blood, obtained on day 0 of AZD1222 vaccination. Receptors were obtained from an adult in good health.

This sequence joins TRBV5-5 and TRBJ1-2; D is possibly TRBD1 (6 bases). V was trimmed by 3 bases and J by 1 base, leaving 7 bases between them. The CDR3 spans 13 residues. Germline CDR1 SGHKS, CDR2 YYEKEE (reference sequence). This CDR3 reads CASSWDNNYGYTF. The DNA of the CDR3 is TGTGCCAGCAGCTGGGACAATAACTATGGCTACACCTTC.

The chain employs TRBV5-1 and TRBJ2-3; TRBD2 matches 10 bases. Trimming cost V 1 base and J 5 bases; bases outside gene matches: 4. The CDR3 runs 15 residues. Germline loops: CDR1 SGHRS, CDR2 YFSETQ. CDR3 amino acids: CASSLFASGGDTQYF. The CDR3 nucleotides read TGCGCCAGCAGCTTGTTTGCTAGCGGGGGAGATACGCAGTATTTT. Full variable domain (rest looked up from reference TRBV5-1 and TRBJ2-3): KAGVTQTPRYLIKTRGQQVTLSCSPISGHRSVSWYQQTPGQGLQFLFEYFSETQRNKGNFPGRFSGRQFSNSRSEMNVSTLELGDSALYLCASSLFASGGDTQYFGPGTRLTVL.

This chain links TRBV18 with TRBJ1-4; D is undetermined. Trimming left V 4 bases short and J 3 bases short, with 6 bases between. The CDR3 extends over 13 amino acids. Germline V gene lookup returns CDR1 KGHSH and CDR2 LQKENI. The CDR3 DNA follows: TGTGCCAGCTCACGGGTGTCTAATGAAAAACTGTTTTTT. Translating it yields CASSRVSNEKLFF.

J is TRBJ2-4 and V is TRBV5-1; a weak D match, TRBD1 (5 bases). The V end lost 3 bases, the J end lost 0 bases, and 13 bases lay between the germline ends. Germline CDR1 is SGHRS and CDR2 is YFSETQ. CDR3 length: 16 residues. CDR3 region: CASSWVSDTAKNIQYF. CDR3 sequence (DNA): TGCGCCAGCAGCTGGGTATCGGACACAGCCAAAAACATTCAGTACTTC.

The genes are TRBV10-2 and TRBJ1-1; 8 nucleotides line up with TRBD1. This CDR3 spans 15 amino acids. V shed 2 bases and J 1 base; nucleotides not matched to a gene: 3. The V gene's germline CDR1 is WSHSY and CDR2 SAAADI. Written as DNA, the CDR3 is TGCGCCAGCAGTGAGAGGACAGGGCGGAACACTGAAGCTTTCTTT. It is translated as CASSERTGRNTEAFF.

In this sample, this clone turned up a few times. The chain is built from TRBV6-5 and TRBJ2-4; 9 bases match TRBD2. There are 14 residues in the CDR3. Germline V gene lookup returns CDR1 MNHEY and CDR2 SVGAGI. V shed 5 bases, J shed 11 bases, and the junction held 10 bases outside the gene matches. CDR3 protein: CASSPGLAWGVQYF. The CDR3 DNA is TGTGCCAGCAGTCCGGGACTAGCTTGGGGTGTTCAGTACTTC.

This clone was observed a few times. The chain couples TRBV29-1 to TRBJ1-2; 8 nucleotides align to TRBD1. Germline CDR1 SQVTM, CDR2 ANQGSEA. CDR3 length: 14 residues. Unmatched junction bases numbered 12, after V lost 6 bases and J lost 6 bases. Here the CDR3 DNA reads TGCAGCGTAAGTGCTATGGACAGGGTGAATGGCTACACCTTC. This encodes CSVSAMDRVNGYTF.

This clone was counted a single time. The rearrangement joins TRBV3-1 (or the pseudogene TRBV3-2) to TRBJ2-3; D is possibly TRBD1 (5 bases). CDR3 length equals 15 residues. V was cut by 4 bases and J by 3 bases, with 14 bases left in between. CDR1 is LGHDT and CDR2 is YNNKEL in the germline V gene (reference sequence). CDR3 residues: CASSRPVKGTDTQYF. The CDR3 DNA is TGTGCCAGCAGCCGCCCTGTGAAGGGGACAGATACGCAGTATTTT.

This clone has only one observation. The V call is TRBV6-6, the J call TRBJ2-7; possible D gene TRBD2, 6 bases. V gave up 5 bases and J gave up 6 bases, with 14 bases separating them. Germline lookup yields CDR1 MNHNY and CDR2 SVGAGI (reference sequence). CDR3 length: 13 residues. For the CDR3, the DNA is TGTGCCAGCAGTGCCGTCCGCGGGGCCGAGCAGTACTTC. Residues: CASSAVRGAEQYF.

Worth noting for this clone: Other DNA sequences within the sample encode an identical CDR3. The CDR3 nucleotides are TGTGCCAGCAGTTACTCCAGATATAATGAGCAGTTCTTC. Translation gives CASSYSRYNEQFF. The chain combines TRBV6-2 or TRBV6-3 with TRBJ2-1; D is ambiguous. Germline CDR1 and CDR2: MNHEY and SVGEGT. The CDR3 runs 13 residues. V lost 0 bases and J lost 7, with 7 bases in between.

The CDR3 bases are TGTGCCATCAGCCGGGGGAGCAACACTGAAGCTTTCTTT. Translated, it gives CAISRGSNTEAFF. This chain uses TRBV10-3 with TRBJ1-1; D is perhaps TRBD1 (5 bases). This CDR3 is 13 amino acids long. V was pared by 6 bases and J by 2 bases, with 10 bases between. CDR1 and CDR2 (germline): ENHRY, SYGVKD.

The rearrangement uses TRBV29-1 and TRBJ1-1, with 7 nucleotides matching TRBD1. The germline gives CDR1 SQVTM, CDR2 ANQGSEA. The J segment lost 7 bases and the V segment lost 7 bases, leaving 6 bases of the junction unmatched. This CDR3 has 11 residues. The CDR3 loop reads CSGRQGREAFF. CDR3 nucleotides: TGCAGCGGACGACAGGGCCGTGAAGCTTTCTTT.

The chain couples TRBV7-2 to TRBJ1-1; D perhaps matches TRBD1 (5 bases). Germline V gives CDR1 SGHTA, CDR2 FQGNSA. The CDR3 consists of 11 residues. Trimming removed 4 bases at V and 8 bases at J, with 8 bases between. The CDR3 is CASSYGGEAFF. The CDR3 nucleotides are TGTGCCAGCAGCTACGGGGGGGAAGCTTTCTTT.

The chain has TRBV5-4 and TRBJ2-1, with D tentatively TRBD1 (6 bases). Germline CDR1 SGHNT, CDR2 YYREEE (reference sequence). Trimming left V 4 bases short and J 1 base short, with 12 bases between. The CDR3 extends over 15 amino acids. The CDR3 here is CASSNRDKSYNEQFF. CDR3 nucleotides: TGTGCCAGCAGCAACCGGGACAAATCCTACAATGAGCAGTTCTTC.

The V call is TRBV19, the J call TRBJ1-2, with TRBD1 matching over 8 bases. CDR1 is LNHDA, CDR2 SQIVND, per germline (reference sequence). This CDR3 is 13 amino acids long. The J segment lost 3 bases and the V segment lost 6 bases, leaving 3 bases of the junction unmatched. In DNA form, the CDR3 reads TGTGCCAGTAGCCGACAGGGGCACTATGGCTACACCTTC. Translating it yields CASSRQGHYGYTF.

This clone has only one observation. The V gene is TRBV12-3 or TRBV12-4, the J gene TRBJ1-2; D is uncertain. V lost 3 bases, J lost 4 bases, and 6 bases lay in between. The length of the CDR3 is 12 residues. Written as DNA, the CDR3 is TGTGCCAGCAGTTTCCGGGGCTATGGCTACACCTTC. It is translated as CASSFRGYGYTF.

The rearrangement links TRBV4-2 to TRBJ1-1, with a possible D match to TRBD1 (5 bases). Trimming took 2 bases from V and 1 from J, leaving 17 bases between them. Per the germline V gene, CDR1 is LGHNA and CDR2 is YNFKEQ. CDR3 length: 17 residues. CDR3 amino acids: CASSQPKRRGWNTEAFF. DNA for the CDR3: TGTGCCAGCAGCCAACCAAAACGGAGGGGATGGAACACTGAAGCTTTCTTT.

This rearrangement joins TRBV5-1 to TRBJ2-7; 8 positions match TRBD1. The CDR3 spans 15 residues. In germline, CDR1 is SGHRS, CDR2 YFSETQ. Trimming took 7 bases from V and 2 from J; bases not matched to a gene: 11. Written as DNA, the CDR3 is TGCGCCAGCGAGACAGGGGTCGCTGGCCCCTACGAGCAGTACTTC. This sequence encodes CASETGVAGPYEQYF. The variable domain in full, with the rest retrieved from reference TRBV5-1 and TRBJ2-7, is KAGVTQTPRYLIKTRGQQVTLSCSPISGHRSVSWYQQTPGQGLQFLFEYFSETQRNKGNFPGRFSGRQFSNSRSEMNVSTLELGDSALYLCASETGVAGPYEQYFGPGTRLTVT.

For this clone: One junction end does not reproduce the germline sequence, and a read error may be involved. The V gene is TRBV14, the J gene TRBJ1-6; possible D gene TRBD1, 6 bases. This CDR3 spans 16 amino acids. The V gene's germline CDR1 is SGHDN and CDR2 FVKESK. In DNA, the CDR3 is TGTGCCAGCAGCGAAGAAGGGCAGGGGTTTAATTCACCCCTCCACTTT. Translating it yields CASSEEGQGFNSPLHF.

This clone has a single count. The V gene is TRBV3-1 (or the pseudogene TRBV3-2), the J gene TRBJ2-5, with 9 nucleotides matching TRBD2. The V gene end was trimmed by 3 bases and the J gene end by 5 bases; junction bases not matched to a gene: 7. Germline-derived CDR1 and CDR2 are LGHDT and YNNKEL (reference sequence). There are 15 residues in the CDR3. This CDR3 is CASSQMRGGAETQYF. The CDR3 DNA reads TGTGCCAGCAGCCAGATGCGGGGGGGCGCTGAGACCCAGTACTTC.

The chain links TRBV6-5 to TRBJ2-5, with 9 bases aligning to TRBD1. This CDR3 contains 15 residues. After removal of 2 bases from V and 7 bases from J, the junction contained 8 bases not matched to a gene. Germline CDR1 is MNHEY and CDR2 is SVGAGI. The CDR3 DNA reads TGTGCCAGCAGTTACGGGACAGGGACCAGGGGGACCCAGTACTTC. Amino acids: CASSYGTGTRGTQYF.

The genes are TRBV24-1 and TRBJ2-2; D is uncertain. Germline CDR1 KGHDR, CDR2 SFDVKD. The CDR3 length is 15 residues. Trimming stripped 4 bases from V and 1 base from J, with 9 bases between. The CDR3 region has the DNA TGTGCCACCAGTGACGGGCAGGTGAACACCGGGGAGCTGTTTTTT. This gives the protein CATSDGQVNTGELFF.

This chain connects TRBV2 to TRBJ2-1; TRBD2 agrees at 7 bases. CDR3 length: 11 residues. Germline trimming cut 4 bases from V and 13 bases from J; bases unmatched to any gene: 4. CDR1 is SNHLY, CDR2 FYNNEI, per germline. The CDR3 nucleotides read TGTGCCAGCAGTGGAGGACTAGTCCAGTTCTTC. Translated: CASSGGLVQFF.

The CDR3 is CASRRQSTNEKLFF. The DNA for the CDR3 is TGTGCCAGCAGGAGACAGTCAACTAATGAAAAACTGTTTTTT. The chain has TRBV2 and TRBJ1-4, with a weak D call TRBD1 (5 bases). CDR1 and CDR2 (germline): SNHLY, FYNNEI. The CDR3 is 14 amino acids. V was shortened by 6 bases and J by 0 bases, with 8 bases between the two germline ends.

The genes are TRBV6-2 or TRBV6-3 and TRBJ2-1; a weak D match, TRBD1 (6 bases). Germline CDR1 MNHEY, CDR2 SVGEGT. CDR3 length: 17 residues. V lost 5 bases to trimming and J lost 2 bases, with 19 bases between them. The DNA for the CDR3 is TGTGCCAGCAGTGCCGAGGACAGTCAGGTCGCCTACAATGAGCAGTTCTTC. Protein product: CASSAEDSQVAYNEQFF.

The chain has TRBV12-5 and TRBJ1-1; 10 bases fit TRBD1. The CDR3 has 17 residues. Looked up from germline, CDR1 is LGHNT and CDR2 is FRNRAP. V was pared by 1 base and J by 0 bases, with 5 bases of the junction left unmatched. DNA of the CDR3: TGTGCTAGTGGTTTGGGGACAGGGGGACCCATGAACACTGAAGCTTTCTTT. Protein product: CASGLGTGGPMNTEAFF.

This chain connects TRBV10-3 to TRBJ2-1, with 8 bases identical to TRBD1. CDR3 size: 11 residues. Trimming removed 9 bases from V and 9 bases from J; junction bases left unmatched: 4. From germline, CDR1 is ENHRY and CDR2 SYGVKD. The CDR3 sequence is CAIDRGGEQFF. The CDR3 DNA follows: TGTGCCATAGACAGGGGTGGTGAGCAGTTCTTC.

The rearrangement joins TRBV20-1 to TRBJ2-7; 7 nucleotides align to TRBD1. CDR1 is DFQATT and CDR2 is SNEGSKA in the germline V gene (reference sequence). V trimming: 5 bases; J trimming: 3 bases; junction bases outside the gene matches: 1. This CDR3 spans 11 amino acids. The DNA for the CDR3 is TGCAGTGCTGACAGGGACTACGAGCAGTACTTC. Translating it yields CSADRDYEQYF.